This T cell receptor beta chain derives from a study of T cell repertoires in cytomegalovirus infection (dated by TCRdb to between 2019 and 2020). About the study as a whole: Peptide stimulations targeted recently identified HLA-C-restricted CMV epitopes, whose presentation resists viral immunomodulation, together with well-studied HLA-B-restricted epitopes. Because public TCR beta signatures pointed to carriage of CMV infection together with the matching HLA type, the HLA type of each donor mattered for the analysis. The research as a whole found: Cumulative frequency of public TCR beta family members discriminated carriers of CMV infection plus the relevant HLA type in this cohort and an independent 352-donor cohort. The ex vivo response was dominated by HLA-C-restricted CMV-specific TCR beta clonotypes, which also provided the single most frequent clonotype in two of eight donors.

This clonotype has a single count. Its antigen remains unidentified. No base quality values were provided; no much bigger clone lies one nucleotide off. One read offers little support. Interpreted using the paper, the treatment or condition label stands for: in vitro stimulation with specific CMV peptide epitopes to enrich CMV-specific T cells. CDR1 and CDR2 (LNHDA, SQIVND) derive from the germline V gene (reference sequence). The germline V end is reduced by 4 bases and the J end by 6 bases; junction bases left unmatched: 5. There are 13 amino acids in the CDR3, from cysteine to phenylalanine inclusive. The retained sequence is limited to the CDR3, 39 bases, with the frame set at the first base. Sequenced using an Illumina HiSeq 1500. TCRdb trimmed public reads at Q25 via fastp, called clones via MiXCR and kept in-frame beta chains. Each entry is one CDR3 protein sequence, shown with its most common DNA and genes. This sample lists 650,000 to 850,000 distinct CDR3 sequences; 25% to 30% were detected once. The ten most abundant clones make up around 13% of the sample.

The sequenced sample was cultured CD8+ T cells from PBMCs, obtained from culture after CMV antigen stimulation. The sequence came from a human donor in good health (CMV status not recorded). Some clones in this sample may be carry-over from other donors' samples. The sequence links TRBV19 to TRBJ1-1; the central 7 bases match TRBD1. The DNA sequence is given as TGTGCCAGTAGTAACACACAGGGGCCTGAAGCTTTCTTT. It encodes CASSNTQGPEAFF.